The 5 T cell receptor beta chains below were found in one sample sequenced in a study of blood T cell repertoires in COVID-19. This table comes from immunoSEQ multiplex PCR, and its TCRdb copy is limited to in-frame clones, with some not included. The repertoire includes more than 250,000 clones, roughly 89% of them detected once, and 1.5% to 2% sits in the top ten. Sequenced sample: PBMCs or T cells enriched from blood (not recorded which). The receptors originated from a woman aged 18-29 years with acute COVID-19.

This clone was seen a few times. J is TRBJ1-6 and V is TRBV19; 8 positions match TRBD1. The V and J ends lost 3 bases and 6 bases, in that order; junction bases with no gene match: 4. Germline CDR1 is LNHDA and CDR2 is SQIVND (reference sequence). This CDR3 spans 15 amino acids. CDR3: CASSIQGALNSPLHF. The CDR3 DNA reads TGTGCCAGTAGTATCCAGGGGGCCCTTAATTCACCCCTCCACTTT.

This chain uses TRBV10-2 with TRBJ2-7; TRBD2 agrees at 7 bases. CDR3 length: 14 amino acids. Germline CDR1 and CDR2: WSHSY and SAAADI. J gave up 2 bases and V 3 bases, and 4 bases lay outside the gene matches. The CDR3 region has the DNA TGCGCCAGCAGTGAAGGTAGCGGGCCCTACGAGCAGTACTTC. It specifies CASSEGSGPYEQYF.

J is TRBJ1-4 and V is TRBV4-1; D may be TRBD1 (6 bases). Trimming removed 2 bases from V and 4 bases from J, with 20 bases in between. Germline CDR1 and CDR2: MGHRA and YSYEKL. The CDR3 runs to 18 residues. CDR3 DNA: TGCGCCAGCAGCCAAATCAACTTCGGGACAAGTCTTAATGAAAAACTGTTTTTT. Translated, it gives CASSQINFGTSLNEKLFF.

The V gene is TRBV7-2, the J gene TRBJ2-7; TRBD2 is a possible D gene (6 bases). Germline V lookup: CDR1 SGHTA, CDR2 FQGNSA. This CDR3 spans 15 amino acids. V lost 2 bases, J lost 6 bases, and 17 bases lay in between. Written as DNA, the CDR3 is TGTGCCAGCAGCTTATTGATGACGGGAGTTGGCGAGCAGTACTTC. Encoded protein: CASSLLMTGVGEQYF.

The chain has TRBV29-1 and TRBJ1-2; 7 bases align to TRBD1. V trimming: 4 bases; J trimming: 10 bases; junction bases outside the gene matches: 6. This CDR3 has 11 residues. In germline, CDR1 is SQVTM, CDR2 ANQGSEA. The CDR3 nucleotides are TGCAGCGTTGTAGGACAGGCGGTCTACACCTTC. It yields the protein CSVVGQAVYTF. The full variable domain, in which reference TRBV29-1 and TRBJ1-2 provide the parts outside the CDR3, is SAVISQKPSRDICQRGTSLTIQCQVDSQVTMMFWYRQQPGQSLTLIATANQGSEATYESGFVIDKFPISRPNLTFSTLTVSNMSPEDSSIYLCSVVGQAVYTFGSGTRLTVV.